Below are 28 T cell receptor beta chains sequenced from a single sample in a study of shared clonotypes between healthy human individuals. The method was immunoSEQ multiplex PCR; TCRdb's version includes in-frame clones alone and lacks a portion of them. This table holds just over 2,000,000 clones, roughly 95% found once. The sequencing sample was made of naive CD4+ T cells sorted from blood. Subset in this sample: CD45RA+ positively selected. The source is a man between 18 and 35 years old in good health.

The gene calls are TRBV6-5 and TRBJ1-1, with 7 bases that match TRBD1. Germline V gives CDR1 MNHEY, CDR2 SVGAGI. J lost 1 base, V lost 4 bases, and 9 bases had no gene match. This CDR3 comprises 16 residues. Here the CDR3 DNA reads TGTGCCAGCAGTTCGTCCCAGACAGGGCGGAACACTGAAGCTTTCTTT. Translation: CASSSSQTGRNTEAFF.

This sequence joins TRBV11-2 and TRBJ2-1; TRBD2 might be the D (6 bases). In germline, CDR1 is SGHAT, CDR2 FQNNGV. The V end lost 2 bases, the J end lost 5 bases, and 13 bases lay between the germline ends. CDR3 length equals 15 residues. CDR3 sequence reads: CASSLTGLPNNEQFF. The CDR3 DNA reads as TGTGCCAGCAGCTTAACAGGACTACCCAACAATGAGCAGTTCTTC.

V and J are TRBV4-3 and TRBJ1-5; no clear D. The CDR3 is made up of 13 amino acids. Germline CDR1 is LGHNA and CDR2 is YSLEER. The ends were cut back, 0 bases at V and 7 bases at J, with 7 bases in the middle. The CDR3 DNA reads TGCGCCAGCAGCCAAGACACCGCACAGCCCCAGCATTTT. Amino acid sequence: CASSQDTAQPQHF.

This chain joins TRBV6-5 and TRBJ1-6; 7 bases agree with TRBD1. This CDR3 is 15 amino acids long. Germline V gene sequence: CDR1 MNHEY, CDR2 SVGAGI. V was pared by 0 bases and J by 8 bases, with 4 bases of the junction left unmatched. The CDR3 loop reads CASSYSGQGDSPLHF. DNA of the CDR3: TGTGCCAGCAGTTACTCGGGGCAGGGGGATTCACCCCTCCACTTT.

The rearrangement uses TRBV29-1 and TRBJ1-1; TRBD1 matches at 8 bases. CDR1 SQVTM and CDR2 ANQGSEA come from the germline V gene. The length of the CDR3 is 13 residues. Trimming removed 6 bases from V and 1 base from J; junction bases left unmatched: 4. CDR3 DNA sequence: TGCAGCGTCCCAGGGGGCTGGAACACTGAAGCTTTCTTT. Translating gives CSVPGGWNTEAFF.

This sequence joins TRBV5-1 and TRBJ2-5, with a tentative D call TRBD2 (5 bases). CDR1 and CDR2 (germline): SGHRS, YFSETQ. CDR3 size: 16 residues. The CDR3 sequence is CACGPRPSLNQETQYF. In nucleotides, the CDR3 is TGCGCTTGCGGCCCTCGGCCTAGCCTAAACCAAGAGACCCAGTACTTC.

As regards this clone: Other DNA sequences in this sample translate to the same CDR3. This chain connects TRBV28 to TRBJ1-4; D unclear. Germline assignment: CDR1 MDHEN and CDR2 SYDVKM. Trimming took 3 bases from V and 4 from J, leaving 3 bases between them. The CDR3 sequence is 12 residues long. The CDR3 region is CASSLGNEKLFF. The CDR3 bases are TGTGCCAGCAGTTTGGGTAATGAAAAACTGTTTTTT.

The V and J genes are TRBV30 and TRBJ2-7; no firm D call. Between the trimmed V and J ends, which lost 0 bases and 5 bases, there was a span of 11 bases. CDR1 is GTSNPN and CDR2 is SVGIG in the germline V gene (reference sequence). The CDR3 is 13 amino acids. CDR3 DNA sequence: TGTGCCTGGAGTGTTGTGTGGAGCAACGAGCAGTACTTC. It translates to CAWSVVWSNEQYF.

The rearrangement links TRBV5-6 to TRBJ1-6, with D unclear. The CDR3 totals 16 residues. The germline CDR1 and CDR2 sequences are SGHDT and YYEEEE. Trimming cost V 1 base and J 8 bases, with 16 bases left between them. The CDR3 loop is CASSLREGVRDSPLHF. The CDR3 DNA follows: TGTGCCAGCAGCTTGAGGGAGGGCGTTCGGGATTCACCCCTCCACTTT.

This clone was seen more than once but under ten times. Other DNA sequences in the sample encode the same CDR3. The genes are TRBV20-1 and TRBJ1-1; no clear D gene. The germline gives CDR1 DFQATT, CDR2 SNEGSKA (reference sequence). Trimming cost V 6 bases and J 1 base, with 6 bases left between them. The CDR3 consists of 11 residues. DNA of the CDR3: TGCAGTGCAGCTGAGAACACTGAAGCTTTCTTT. Encoded protein: CSAAENTEAFF.

The chain carries TRBV9 and TRBJ2-7; TRBD2 is a possible D gene (7 bases). Germline V gene sequence: CDR1 SGDLS, CDR2 YYNGEE. V lost 0 bases to trimming and J lost 1 base, with 17 bases between them. This CDR3 has 17 amino acids. CDR3 bases: TGTGCCAGCAGCGTAGCTCCCCCGGGGGGCCAATCCTACGAGCAGTACTTC. Its protein is CASSVAPPGGQSYEQYF.

Concerning this clone: Additional DNA sequences in this sample encode the identical CDR3. The V gene is TRBV10-3, the J gene TRBJ2-5; weak D call: TRBD1 (5 bases). CDR1 is ENHRY, CDR2 SYGVKD, per germline. The CDR3 is made up of 12 amino acids. Deletions cut 6 bases from V and 2 bases from J, with 7 bases between. The CDR3 loop reads CAIRGPQETQYF. CDR3 sequence (DNA): TGTGCCATCAGGGGGCCACAAGAGACCCAGTACTTC.

This clone was seen a single time. An end of the junction does not agree with germline; a read error may underlie this. This rearrangement joins TRBV28 to TRBJ2-7; 10 bases match TRBD2. This CDR3 spans 14 amino acids. The germline CDR1 and CDR2 sequences are MDHEN and SYDVKM. The CDR3 DNA reads TGTGCCAGCAGTTTACGGGACGGTTATAGCGGGGGGCAGTTC. The encoded protein is CASSLRDGYSGGQF.

The chain joins TRBV10-1 to TRBJ2-2, with unresolved D. Between the trimmed V and J ends, which lost 3 bases and 6 bases, there was a span of 8 bases. From germline, CDR1 is WNHNN and CDR2 SYGVQD (reference sequence). CDR3 length: 13 residues. The CDR3 DNA reads as TGCGCCAGCAGTGAACGATTGGCCGGGGAGCTGTTTTTT. Translation: CASSERLAGELFF.

J is TRBJ2-7 and V is TRBV10-3; unclear D gene. With 4 bases removed from V and 5 bases from J, the gap between germline ends came to 3 bases. CDR1 is ENHRY, CDR2 SYGVKD, per germline. The CDR3 length is 10 residues. For the CDR3, the DNA is TGTGCCATCAGTGGGCACGAGCAGTACTTC. Its protein product is CAISGHEQYF.

The CDR3 coding sequence is TGCGCCAGCAGCCAACCCTCCGTTGGTCCGGTCTCCTATGGCTACACCTTC. Protein sequence: CASSQPSVGPVSYGYTF. The V and J genes are TRBV4-1 and TRBJ1-2, with D hard to call. The CDR3 contains 17 residues. Germline-derived CDR1 and CDR2 are MGHRA and YSYEKL. The V and J ends lost 2 bases and 4 bases respectively, with 20 bases between them.

This clone showed up just once. This sequence joins TRBV6-1 and TRBJ1-1, with 8 bases lining up with TRBD1. After removal of 6 bases from V and 2 bases from J, the junction contained 5 bases not matched to a gene. Germline V lookup: CDR1 MNHNS, CDR2 SASEGT. The CDR3 consists of 14 residues. The CDR3 DNA reads as TGTGCCAGCAGCCTGGGACAGGTCAACACTGAAGCTTTCTTT. Translation: CASSLGQVNTEAFF.

The V call is TRBV10-3, the J call TRBJ1-4; tentatively, D is TRBD1 (5 bases). From germline, CDR1 is ENHRY and CDR2 SYGVKD. This CDR3 is built from 14 residues. V lost 6 bases to trimming and J lost 7 bases, with 15 bases between them. The CDR3 DNA sequence: TGTGCCATCAGCTCGGGGGATCACGGTGAAAAACTGTTTTTT. Residues: CAISSGDHGEKLFF.

This chain uses TRBV5-1 with TRBJ2-7; either TRBD1 or TRBD2 may fit D (5 bases each). V was shortened by 6 bases and J by 6 bases, with 22 bases between the two germline ends. The CDR3 totals 15 residues. In germline, CDR1 is SGHRS, CDR2 YFSETQ. CDR3 DNA: TGCGCCAGCACCTTCGGGACGGATAAACCCGGCGAGCAGTACTTC. Translating it yields CASTFGTDKPGEQYF. The complete variable domain, with remaining parts taken from reference TRBV5-1 and TRBJ2-7, reads KAGVTQTPRYLIKTRGQQVTLSCSPISGHRSVSWYQQTPGQGLQFLFEYFSETQRNKGNFPGRFSGRQFSNSRSEMNVSTLELGDSALYLCASTFGTDKPGEQYFGPGTRLTVT.

The CDR3 DNA follows: TGTGCCAGCAGGCTGGCCCAGGTCGCCTACGAGCAGTACTTC. This gives the protein CASRLAQVAYEQYF. This chain connects TRBV14 to TRBJ2-7, with no clear D. Germline CDR1 and CDR2: SGHDN and FVKESK. The germline V and J ends were trimmed by 6 bases and 2 bases, with 14 bases remaining between them. The CDR3 has 14 residues.

This sequence joins TRBV27 and TRBJ2-7, with 7 bases identical to TRBD2. Germline V gene data show CDR1 as MNHEY and CDR2 as SMNVEV (reference sequence). The CDR3 contains 15 residues. V shed 0 bases and J 4 bases; nucleotides not matched to a gene: 6. The DNA for the CDR3 is TGTGCCAGCAGTTTATCAGGGGCGGGGGATTACGAGCAGTACTTC. The encoded protein is CASSLSGAGDYEQYF.

This chain links TRBV19 with TRBJ2-1, with D maybe TRBD1 (6 bases). Per the germline V gene, CDR1 is LNHDA and CDR2 is SQIVND (reference sequence). CDR3 length equals 15 residues. Trimming stripped 3 bases from V and 8 bases from J, with 17 bases between. The CDR3 coding sequence is TGTGCCAGTAGTATTACAGGGAGCCGAGGGGATGAGCAGTTCTTC. This codes for CASSITGSRGDEQFF.

This chain connects TRBV18 to TRBJ1-6; D gene uncertain. The germline V gene encodes CDR1 KGHSH and CDR2 LQKENI. The CDR3 length is 15 residues. With 2 bases removed from V and 3 bases from J, the gap between germline ends came to 8 bases. The chain's CDR3 is CASSPEVNYNSPLHF. The CDR3 DNA is TGTGCCAGCTCACCAGAAGTTAACTATAATTCACCCCTCCACTTT.

This rearrangement joins TRBV9 to TRBJ1-2; unclear D gene. Germline assignment: CDR1 SGDLS and CDR2 YYNGEE. V lost 0 bases and J 0 bases, leaving 6 bases between the germline ends. The CDR3 runs to 14 residues. The CDR3, as DNA: TGTGCCAGCAGCGTAGACCCAACTAACTATGGCTACACCTTC. Amino acids: CASSVDPTNYGYTF.

The chain combines TRBV29-1 with TRBJ1-5; TRBD1 matches at 7 bases. From germline, CDR1 is SQVTM and CDR2 ANQGSEA. Unmatched junction bases numbered 13, after V lost 2 bases and J lost 3 bases. CDR3 size: 17 residues. For the CDR3, the DNA is TGCAGCGTTGAACCGGGACAGATAAACTTCTCCAATCAGCCCCAGCATTTT. It is translated as CSVEPGQINFSNQPQHF.

In regard to this clone: Since a much larger clone is just one base distant, this may be a read error. This same CDR3 is encoded by further DNA sequences in the sample. The chain employs TRBV5-4 and TRBJ2-7; TRBD1 matches 7 bases. This CDR3 is built from 13 residues. Looked up from germline, CDR1 is SGHNT and CDR2 is YYREEE (reference sequence). With V trimmed by 3 bases and J by 2 bases, 2 bases remained unmatched. The CDR3 here is CASSSGQTYEQYF. The CDR3, as DNA: TGTGCCAGCAGCTCGGGACAGACCTACGAGCAGTACTTC.

The chain combines TRBV12-2 with TRBJ1-5; TRBD1, the table's D call, lacks a check against the DNA. TRBV12-2 is deemed a pseudogene. The CDR3 has 17 amino acids. As DNA, the CDR3 is TGTGCAAGTCGCTTTCACAGGGGGAACTGCGTGTGTCAGCCCCAGCATTTT. It yields the protein CASRFHRGNCVCQPQHF.

This sequence joins TRBV7-9 and TRBJ2-7; D is unclear. The germline gives CDR1 SEHNR, CDR2 FQNEAQ (reference sequence). The V end lost 5 bases, the J end lost 3 bases, and 8 bases lay between the germline ends. The CDR3 covers 12 residues. The chain's CDR3 is CASSDTVYEQYF. The CDR3 DNA reads as TGTGCCAGCAGCGACACAGTCTACGAGCAGTACTTC.